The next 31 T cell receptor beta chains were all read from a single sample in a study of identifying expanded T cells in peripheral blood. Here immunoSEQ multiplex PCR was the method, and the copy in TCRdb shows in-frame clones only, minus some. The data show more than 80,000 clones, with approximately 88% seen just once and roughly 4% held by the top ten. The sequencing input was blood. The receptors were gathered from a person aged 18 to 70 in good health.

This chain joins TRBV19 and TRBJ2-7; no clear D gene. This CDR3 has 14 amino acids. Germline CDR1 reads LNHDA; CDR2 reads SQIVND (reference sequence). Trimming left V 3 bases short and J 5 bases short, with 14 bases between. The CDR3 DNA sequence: TGTGCCAGTAGTATCGGTGGCAGGTCCCACGAGCAGTACTTC. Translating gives CASSIGGRSHEQYF.

CDR3 nucleotides: TGTGCCAGCAGCTTAAAGTCTCACGAGCAGTACTTC. Protein product: CASSLKSHEQYF. This rearrangement joins TRBV11-2 to TRBJ2-7; D remains unclear. Trimming removed 2 bases from V and 5 bases from J, with 7 bases in between. Germline-derived CDR1 and CDR2 are SGHAT and FQNNGV. The CDR3 loop spans 12 amino acids.

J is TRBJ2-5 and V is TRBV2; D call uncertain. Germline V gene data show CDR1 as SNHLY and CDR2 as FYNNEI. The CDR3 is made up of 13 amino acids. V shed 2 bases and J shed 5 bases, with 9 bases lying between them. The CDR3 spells CASSEPRIETQYF. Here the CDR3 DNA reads TGTGCCAGCAGTGAACCGCGGATCGAGACCCAGTACTTC.

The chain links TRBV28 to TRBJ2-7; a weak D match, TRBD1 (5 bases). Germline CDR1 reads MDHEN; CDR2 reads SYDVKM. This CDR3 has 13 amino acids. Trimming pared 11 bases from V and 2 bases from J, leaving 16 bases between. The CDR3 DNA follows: TGTGCCGGGGCAGGGCGACCCCCCTACGAGCAGTACTTC. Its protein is CAGAGRPPYEQYF.

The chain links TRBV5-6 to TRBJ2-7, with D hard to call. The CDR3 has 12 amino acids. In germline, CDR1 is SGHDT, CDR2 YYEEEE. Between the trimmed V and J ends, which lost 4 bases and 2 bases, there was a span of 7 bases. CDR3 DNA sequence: TGTGCCAGCAGCGAAAGCGCCTACGAGCAGTACTTC. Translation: CASSESAYEQYF.

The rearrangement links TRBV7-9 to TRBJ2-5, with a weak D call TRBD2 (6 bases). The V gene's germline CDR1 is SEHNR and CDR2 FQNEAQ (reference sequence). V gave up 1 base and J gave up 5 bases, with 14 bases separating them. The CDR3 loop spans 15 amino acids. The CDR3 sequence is CASSLVAGRGETQYF. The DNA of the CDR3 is TGTGCCAGCAGCTTAGTGGCGGGCCGGGGGGAGACCCAGTACTTC. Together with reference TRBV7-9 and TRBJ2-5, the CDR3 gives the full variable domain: DTGVSQNPRHKITKRGQNVTFRCDPISEHNRLYWYRQTLGQGPEFLTYFQNEAQLEKSRLLSDRFSAERPKGSFSTLEIQRTEQGDSAMYLCASSLVAGRGETQYFGPGTRLLVL.

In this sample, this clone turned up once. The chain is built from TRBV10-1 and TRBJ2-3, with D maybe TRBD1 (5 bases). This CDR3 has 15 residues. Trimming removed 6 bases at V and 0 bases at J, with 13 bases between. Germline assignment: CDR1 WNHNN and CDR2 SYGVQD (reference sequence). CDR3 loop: CASSETDPSTDTQYF. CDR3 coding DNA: TGCGCCAGCAGCGAGACAGATCCTAGCACAGATACGCAGTATTTT.

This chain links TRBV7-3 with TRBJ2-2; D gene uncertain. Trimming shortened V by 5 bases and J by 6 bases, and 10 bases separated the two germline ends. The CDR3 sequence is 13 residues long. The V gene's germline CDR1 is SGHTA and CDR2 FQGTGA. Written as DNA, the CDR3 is TGTGCCAGCAGCCCAGGCGGTCCCGGGGAGCTGTTTTTT. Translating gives CASSPGGPGELFF.

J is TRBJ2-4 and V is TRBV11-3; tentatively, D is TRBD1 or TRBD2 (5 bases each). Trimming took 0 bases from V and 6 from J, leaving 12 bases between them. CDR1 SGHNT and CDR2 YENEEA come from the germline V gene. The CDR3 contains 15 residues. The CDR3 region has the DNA TGTGCCAGCAGCTTAGACGGCAGGGCGGGAAACATTCAGTACTTC. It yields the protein CASSLDGRAGNIQYF. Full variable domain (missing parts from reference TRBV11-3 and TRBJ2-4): EAGVVQSPRYKIIEKKQPVAFWCNPISGHNTLYWYLQNLGQGPELLIRYENEEAVDDSQLPKDRFSAERLKGVDSTLKIQPAELGDSAVYLCASSLDGRAGNIQYFGAGTRLSVL.

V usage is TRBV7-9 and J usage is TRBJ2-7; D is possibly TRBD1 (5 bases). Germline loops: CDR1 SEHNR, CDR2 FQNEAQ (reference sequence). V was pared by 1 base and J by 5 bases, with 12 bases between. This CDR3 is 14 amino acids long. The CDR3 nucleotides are TGTGCCAGCAGCTTAGTCTGGGGCCAGGACGAGCAGTACTTC. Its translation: CASSLVWGQDEQYF.

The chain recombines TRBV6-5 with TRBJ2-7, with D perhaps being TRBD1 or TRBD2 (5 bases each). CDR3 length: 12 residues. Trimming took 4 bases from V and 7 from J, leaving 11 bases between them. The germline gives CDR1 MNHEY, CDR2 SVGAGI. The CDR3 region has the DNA TGTGCCAGCAGTTCCGGGACGGCGGAGCAGTACTTC. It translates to CASSSGTAEQYF.

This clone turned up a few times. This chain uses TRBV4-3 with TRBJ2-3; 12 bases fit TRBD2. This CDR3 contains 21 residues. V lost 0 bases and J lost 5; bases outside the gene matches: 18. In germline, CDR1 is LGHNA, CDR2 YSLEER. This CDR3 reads CASSQDPPSGRALIGGDTQYF. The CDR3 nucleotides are TGCGCCAGCAGCCAAGATCCCCCTAGCGGGAGGGCCCTCATCGGGGGAGATACGCAGTATTTT.

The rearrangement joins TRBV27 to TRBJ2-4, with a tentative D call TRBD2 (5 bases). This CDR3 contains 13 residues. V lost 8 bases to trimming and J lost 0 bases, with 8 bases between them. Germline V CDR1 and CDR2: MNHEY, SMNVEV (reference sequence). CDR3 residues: CASGLLAKNIQYF. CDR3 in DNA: TGTGCCAGCGGACTCTTAGCCAAAAACATTCAGTACTTC.

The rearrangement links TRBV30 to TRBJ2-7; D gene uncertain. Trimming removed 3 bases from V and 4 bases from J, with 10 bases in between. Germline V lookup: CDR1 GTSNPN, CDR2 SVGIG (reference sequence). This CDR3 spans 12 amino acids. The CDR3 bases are TGTGCCTGGAGCCCGGACGGGTACGAGCAGTACTTC. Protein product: CAWSPDGYEQYF.

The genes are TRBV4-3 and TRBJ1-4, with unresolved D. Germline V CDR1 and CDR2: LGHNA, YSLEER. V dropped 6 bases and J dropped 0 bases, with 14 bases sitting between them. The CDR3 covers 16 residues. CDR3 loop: CASSREPVATNEKLFF. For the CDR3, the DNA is TGCGCCAGCAGTAGGGAGCCAGTGGCAACTAATGAAAAACTGTTTTTT.

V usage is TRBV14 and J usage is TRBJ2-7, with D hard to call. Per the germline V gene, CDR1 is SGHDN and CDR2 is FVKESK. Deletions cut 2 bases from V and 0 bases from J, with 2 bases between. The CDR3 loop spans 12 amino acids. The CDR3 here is CASSQFSYEQYF. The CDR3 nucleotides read TGTGCCAGCAGCCAATTCTCCTACGAGCAGTACTTC.

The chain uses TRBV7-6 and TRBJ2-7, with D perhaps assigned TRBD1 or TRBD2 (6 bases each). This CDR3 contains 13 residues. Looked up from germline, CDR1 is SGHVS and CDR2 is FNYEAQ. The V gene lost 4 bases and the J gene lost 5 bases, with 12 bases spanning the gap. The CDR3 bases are TGTGCCAGCAGCTCGGGAAGGGGGGACGAGCAGTACTTC. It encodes CASSSGRGDEQYF.

CDR3 sequence (DNA): TGTGCCATCAAACGGGCCAACGAGCAGTACTTC. Translating gives CAIKRANEQYF. The chain is built from TRBV10-3 and TRBJ2-7; D is uncertain. The germline CDR1 and CDR2 sequences are ENHRY and SYGVKD. V was trimmed by 7 bases and J by 5 bases, leaving 9 bases between them. This CDR3 has 11 amino acids.

CDR3 sequence reads: CASSLKGQGETQYF. The CDR3 DNA reads TGTGCCAGCAGCTTGAAGGGTCAGGGAGAGACCCAGTACTTC. The rearrangement links TRBV7-6 to TRBJ2-5, with D perhaps TRBD1 (5 bases). V lost 3 bases and J 4 bases, leaving 12 bases between the germline ends. This CDR3 is 14 amino acids long. The germline V gene encodes CDR1 SGHVS and CDR2 FNYEAQ.

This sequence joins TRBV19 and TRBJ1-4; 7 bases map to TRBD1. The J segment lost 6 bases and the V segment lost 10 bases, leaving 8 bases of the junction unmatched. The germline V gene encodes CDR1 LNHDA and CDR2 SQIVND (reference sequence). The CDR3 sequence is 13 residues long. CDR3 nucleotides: TGTGCCACAAAAAACAGGGGTGATGAAAAACTGTTTTTT. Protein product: CATKNRGDEKLFF.

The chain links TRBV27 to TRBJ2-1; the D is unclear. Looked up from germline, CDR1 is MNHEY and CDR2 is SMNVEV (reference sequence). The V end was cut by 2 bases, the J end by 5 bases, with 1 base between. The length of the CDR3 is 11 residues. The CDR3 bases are TGTGCCAGCAGTTTAAACAATGAGCAGTTCTTC. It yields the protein CASSLNNEQFF.

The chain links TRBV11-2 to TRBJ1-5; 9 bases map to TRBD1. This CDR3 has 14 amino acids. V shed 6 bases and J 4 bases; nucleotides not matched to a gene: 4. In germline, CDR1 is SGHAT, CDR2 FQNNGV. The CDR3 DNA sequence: TGTGCCAGCAGTATGGGACAGGGAAATCAGCCCCAGCATTTT. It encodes CASSMGQGNQPQHF.

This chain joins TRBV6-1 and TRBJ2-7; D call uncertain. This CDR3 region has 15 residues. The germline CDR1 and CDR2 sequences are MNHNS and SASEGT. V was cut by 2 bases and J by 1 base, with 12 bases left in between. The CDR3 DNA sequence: TGTGCCAGCAGTGAATCCCAAGGGAATTCCTACGAGCAGTACTTC. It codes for CASSESQGNSYEQYF.

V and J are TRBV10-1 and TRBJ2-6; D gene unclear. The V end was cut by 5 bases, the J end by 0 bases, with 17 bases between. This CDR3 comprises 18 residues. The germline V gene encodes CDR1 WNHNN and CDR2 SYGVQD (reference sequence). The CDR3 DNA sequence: TGCGCCAGCAGTATCCGAGGACGAATCATCTCTGGGGCCAACGTCCTGACTTTC. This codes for CASSIRGRIISGANVLTF.

The CDR3 protein is CASSEARGGDNEQFF. CDR3 nucleotide sequence: TGTGCCAGCAGTGAAGCTCGCGGGGGGGACAATGAGCAGTTCTTC. The chain carries TRBV2 and TRBJ2-1; 9 bases match TRBD2. This CDR3 has 15 residues. V shed 0 bases and J 5 bases; nucleotides not matched to a gene: 2. Per germline, CDR1 SNHLY and CDR2 FYNNEI.

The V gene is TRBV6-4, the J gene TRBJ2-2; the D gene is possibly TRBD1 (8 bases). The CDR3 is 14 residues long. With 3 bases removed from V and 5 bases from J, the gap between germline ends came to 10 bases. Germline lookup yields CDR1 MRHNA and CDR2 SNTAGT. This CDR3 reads CASSEQGGTGELFF. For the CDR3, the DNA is TGTGCCAGCAGTGAACAGGGGGGGACCGGGGAGCTGTTTTTT.

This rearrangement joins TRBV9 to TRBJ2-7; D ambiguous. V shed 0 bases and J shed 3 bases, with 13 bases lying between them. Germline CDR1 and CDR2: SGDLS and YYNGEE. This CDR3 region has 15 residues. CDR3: CASSVEPGSYYEQYF. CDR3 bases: TGTGCCAGCAGCGTAGAACCAGGTTCCTACTACGAGCAGTACTTC.

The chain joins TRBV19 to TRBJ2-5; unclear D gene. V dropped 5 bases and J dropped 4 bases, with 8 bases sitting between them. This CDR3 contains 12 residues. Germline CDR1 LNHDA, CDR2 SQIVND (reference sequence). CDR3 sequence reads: CASSVEGETQYF. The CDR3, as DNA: TGTGCCAGTAGTGTCGAAGGAGAGACCCAGTACTTC.

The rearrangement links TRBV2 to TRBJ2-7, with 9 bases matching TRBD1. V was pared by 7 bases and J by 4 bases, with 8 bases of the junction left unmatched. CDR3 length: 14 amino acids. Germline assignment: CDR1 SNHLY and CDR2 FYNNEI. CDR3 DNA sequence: TGTGCCAGCATTCCGGGACAGGGTGGTTACGAGCAGTACTTC. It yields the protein CASIPGQGGYEQYF.

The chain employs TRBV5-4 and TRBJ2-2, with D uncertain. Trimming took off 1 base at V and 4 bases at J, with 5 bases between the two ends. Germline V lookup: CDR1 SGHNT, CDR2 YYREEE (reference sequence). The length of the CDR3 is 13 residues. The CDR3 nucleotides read TGTGCCAGCAGCTTGAGAACCACCGGGGAGCTGTTTTTT. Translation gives CASSLRTTGELFF.

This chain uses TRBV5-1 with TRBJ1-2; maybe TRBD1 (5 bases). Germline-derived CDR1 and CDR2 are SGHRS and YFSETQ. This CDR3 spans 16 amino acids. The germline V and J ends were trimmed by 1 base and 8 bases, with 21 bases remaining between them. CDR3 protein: CASSLSGVAFPVGYTF. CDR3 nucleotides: TGCGCCAGCAGCTTGTCGGGGGTTGCGTTCCCGGTCGGCTACACCTTC. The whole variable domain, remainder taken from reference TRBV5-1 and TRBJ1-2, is KAGVTQTPRYLIKTRGQQVTLSCSPISGHRSVSWYQQTPGQGLQFLFEYFSETQRNKGNFPGRFSGRQFSNSRSEMNVSTLELGDSALYLCASSLSGVAFPVGYTFGSGTRLTVV.